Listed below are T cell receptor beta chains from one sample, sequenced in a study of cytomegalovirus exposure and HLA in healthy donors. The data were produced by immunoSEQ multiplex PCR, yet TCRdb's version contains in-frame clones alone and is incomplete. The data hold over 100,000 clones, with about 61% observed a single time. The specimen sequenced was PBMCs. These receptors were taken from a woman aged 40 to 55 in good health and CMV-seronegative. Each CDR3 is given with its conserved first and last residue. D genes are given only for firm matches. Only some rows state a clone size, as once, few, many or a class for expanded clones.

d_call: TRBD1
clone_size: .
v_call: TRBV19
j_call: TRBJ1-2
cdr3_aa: CATGVAYGYTF
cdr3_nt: TGTGCAACAGGGGTGGCCTATGGCTACACCTTC

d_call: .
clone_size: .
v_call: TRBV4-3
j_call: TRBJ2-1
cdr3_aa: CASSQDQGPHNEQFF
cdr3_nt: TGCGCCAGCAGCCAAGATCAGGGCCCCCACAATGAGCAGTTCTTC

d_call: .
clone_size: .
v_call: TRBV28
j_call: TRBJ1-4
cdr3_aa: CASTTGTFNEKLFF
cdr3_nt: TGTGCCAGCACCACCGGGACTTTTAATGAAAAACTGTTTTTT

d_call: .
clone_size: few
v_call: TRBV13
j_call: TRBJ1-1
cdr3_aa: CASSQTGNTEAFF
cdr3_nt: TGTGCCAGCAGCCAGACAGGGAACACTGAAGCTTTCTTT

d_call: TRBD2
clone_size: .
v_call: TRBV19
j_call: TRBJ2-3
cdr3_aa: CASSPQRGYTDTQYF
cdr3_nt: TGTGCCAGTAGCCCACAGCGGGGATACACAGATACGCAGTATTTT

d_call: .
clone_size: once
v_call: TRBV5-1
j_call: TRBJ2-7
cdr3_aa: CASSLFTASYEQYF
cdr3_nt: TGCGCCAGCAGCTTGTTCACAGCCTCCTACGAGCAGTACTTC

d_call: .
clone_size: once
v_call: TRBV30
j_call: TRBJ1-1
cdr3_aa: CAWRIGAGNTEAFF
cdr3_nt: TGTGCCTGGAGAATAGGGGCTGGGAACACTGAAGCTTTCTTT

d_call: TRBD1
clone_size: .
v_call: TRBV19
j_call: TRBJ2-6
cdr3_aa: CASRYRGSGANVLTF
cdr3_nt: TGTGCCAGTAGGTACAGGGGTTCTGGGGCCAACGTCCTGACTTTC

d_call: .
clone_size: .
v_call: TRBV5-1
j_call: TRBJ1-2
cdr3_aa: CASSQQLRNGYTF
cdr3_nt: TGCGCCAGCAGTCAACAGCTCCGTAATGGCTACACCTTC

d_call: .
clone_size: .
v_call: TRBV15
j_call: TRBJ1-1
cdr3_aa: CATTTPGGTEAFF
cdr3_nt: TGTGCCACCACCACCCCCGGGGGGACTGAAGCTTTCTTT

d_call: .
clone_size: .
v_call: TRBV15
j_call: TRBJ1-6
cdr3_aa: CATSRRSYNSPLHF
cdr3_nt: TGTGCCACCAGCAGACGGAGTTATAATTCACCCCTCCACTTT

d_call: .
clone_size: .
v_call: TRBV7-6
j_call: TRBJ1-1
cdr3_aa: CASSSDSPEAFF
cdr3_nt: TGTGCCAGCAGCTCGGACAGCCCAGAAGCTTTCTTT

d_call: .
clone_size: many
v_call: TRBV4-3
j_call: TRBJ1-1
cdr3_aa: CASSPEEGRNTEAFF
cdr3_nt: TGCGCCAGCAGCCCCGAGGAGGGCCGGAACACTGAAGCTTTCTTT

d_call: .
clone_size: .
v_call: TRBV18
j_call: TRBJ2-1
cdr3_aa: CASSPPGGGSNEQFF
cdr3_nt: TGTGCCAGCTCACCACCGGGTGGGGGGTCCAATGAGCAGTTCTTC

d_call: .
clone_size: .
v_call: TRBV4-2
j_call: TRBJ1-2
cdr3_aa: CASSQDPESYGYTF
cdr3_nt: TGTGCCAGCAGCCAAGATCCGGAGAGCTATGGCTACACCTTC

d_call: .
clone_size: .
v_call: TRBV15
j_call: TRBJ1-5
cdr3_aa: CATSSESGTLINQPQHF
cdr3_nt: TGTGCCACCAGCAGCGAGTCCGGGACACTGATCAATCAGCCCCAGCATTTT

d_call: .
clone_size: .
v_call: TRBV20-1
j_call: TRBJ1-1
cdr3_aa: CSAGESAEAFF
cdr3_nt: TGCAGTGCTGGGGAGAGCGCTGAAGCTTTCTTT

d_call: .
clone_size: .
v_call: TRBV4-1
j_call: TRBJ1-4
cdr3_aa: CASSQTGFATNEKLFF
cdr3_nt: TGCGCCAGCAGCCAGACAGGCTTTGCAACTAATGAAAAACTGTTTTTT

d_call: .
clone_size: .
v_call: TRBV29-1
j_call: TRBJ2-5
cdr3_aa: CSVVPEETQYF
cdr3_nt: TGCAGCGTTGTGCCAGAAGAGACCCAGTACTTC

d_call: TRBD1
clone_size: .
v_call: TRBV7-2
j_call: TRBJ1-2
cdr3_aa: CASSLEKRGRGQGGYTF
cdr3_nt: TGTGCCAGCAGCTTAGAAAAACGGGGCAGGGGGCAAGGTGGCTACACCTTC